The clone carrying this TCR beta chain was observed a few times. What it binds is not known. Included in the TCR beta cDNA libraries were unique molecular identifiers. One entry per CDR3 protein, called by TCRdb with MiXCR from the PCR reads. The table shows roughly 620,000 distinct CDR3 sequences, with 44% occurring only once. This specimen comes from a study of post-analysis software for immune sequencing data. Overall study: Recorded disease courses covered relapsing-remitting, secondary progressive and progressive-relapsing multiple sclerosis. Some patients had no subtype annotation.

Study findings and constraints: Analysis by F measure revealed that same-batch samples clustered strongly together. Controls showed significantly higher normalized Chao1 diversity than did multiple sclerosis patients. Controls had lower frequencies than patients of about 5 TRBV segments, which included TRBV5-6, TRBV5-1 and TRBV20-1.

The CDR3 sequence is 14 residues long. V was pared by 4 bases and J by 0 bases, with 8 bases between. The sequence was obtained from a girl aged 5-17 years with multiple sclerosis. The chain is built from TRBV12-3 or TRBV12-4 and TRBJ2-3; no clear D. Sequenced: blood. CDR3 region: CASSSTVSTDTQYF. Here the CDR3 DNA reads TGTGCCAGCAGTTCTACAGTTAGCACAGATACGCAGTATTTT.